The next 8 T cell receptor beta chains were all read from a single sample in a study of blood T cell repertoires in COVID-19 (dated by TCRdb to the early 2020s). Receptors were amplified or captured by the immunoSEQ multiplex PCR assay. TCRdb obtained this table from immuneACCESS and retained in-frame rearrangements with V and J assigned. These tables miss some clones; where compared with another copy, unresolved V genes account for less than half of the shortfall, and the remainder is unexplained. The sample records roughly 130,000 clones, about nine tenths of which are singletons. Jointly, the top ten make up roughly 2.5% of the sample. Sequencing was carried out using peripheral blood. All receptors derive from a human donor with COVID-19, enrolled during active disease. The donor label of this sample is uncertain.

V usage is TRBV19 and J usage is TRBJ2-5; 9 bases match TRBD1. The CDR3 totals 14 residues. Per germline, CDR1 LNHDA and CDR2 SQIVND (reference sequence). V lost 7 bases, J lost 5 bases, and 8 bases stayed unmatched. CDR3 DNA sequence: TGTGCCAGTAAAACACAGGGGGCGCGGGAGACCCAGTACTTC. Translating it yields CASKTQGARETQYF.

The DNA of the CDR3 is TGTGCCAGCAGCTTAGACACAGGCACAGAGCCCCAGCATTTT. Amino acids: CASSLDTGTEPQHF. The genes are TRBV7-9 and TRBJ1-5, with TRBD1 as a possible D gene (5 bases). In germline, CDR1 is SEHNR, CDR2 FQNEAQ (reference sequence). CDR3 length: 14 amino acids. Trimming shortened V by 1 base and J by 8 bases, and 12 bases separated the two germline ends.

Concerning this clone: Other DNA sequences of this sample code for an identical CDR3. The V gene is TRBV7-2, the J gene TRBJ2-5; TRBD1 agrees at 9 bases. Germline V gene data show CDR1 as SGHTA and CDR2 as FQGNSA. Trimming cost V 5 bases and J 5 bases; bases outside gene matches: 6. The CDR3 runs to 14 residues. The DNA for the CDR3 is TGTGCCAGCAGCCCAGGACAGGGGCGGGAGACCCAGTACTTC. Translation: CASSPGQGRETQYF.

This chain joins TRBV3-1 (or the pseudogene TRBV3-2) and TRBJ2-5; 8 bases line up with TRBD2. V lost 1 base to trimming and J lost 5 bases; unmatched junction nucleotides: 6. In germline, CDR1 is LGHDT, CDR2 YNNKEL (reference sequence). The CDR3 spans 15 residues. The CDR3 spells CASSQVRLAKETQYF. In DNA, the CDR3 is TGTGCCAGCAGCCAAGTTCGACTAGCGAAGGAGACCCAGTACTTC.

J is TRBJ2-2 and V is TRBV2; D not resolved. Trimming removed 6 bases at V and 7 bases at J, with 9 bases between. CDR1 and CDR2 from the germline V gene are SNHLY and FYNNEI. This CDR3 has 12 amino acids. The CDR3 loop reads CASRPQYGELFF. CDR3 in DNA: TGTGCCAGCAGGCCACAGTACGGGGAGCTGTTTTTT.

The chain couples TRBV4-1 to TRBJ2-3, with 9 bases fitting TRBD2. This CDR3 contains 16 residues. Germline CDR1 MGHRA, CDR2 YSYEKL. The ends lost 4 bases at V and 2 bases at J; junction bases unmatched: 7. CDR3 amino acids: CASSLRAGGLTDTQYF. In DNA form, the CDR3 reads TGCGCCAGCAGCCTACGGGCGGGGGGGCTCACAGATACGCAGTATTTT.

The genes are TRBV5-4 and TRBJ2-1; 10 bases align to TRBD1. The CDR3 loop spans 18 amino acids. Germline V gives CDR1 SGHNT, CDR2 YYREEE (reference sequence). The J segment lost 9 bases and the V segment lost 4 bases, leaving 19 bases of the junction unmatched. The CDR3 reads CASSADRGYSGNPGEQFF. In nucleotides, the CDR3 is TGTGCCAGCAGCGCGGACAGGGGGTATAGCGGGAACCCGGGTGAGCAGTTCTTC.

The rearrangement uses TRBV27 and TRBJ1-1, with a weak D call TRBD1 (5 bases). The CDR3 is made up of 12 amino acids. CDR1 is MNHEY, CDR2 SMNVEV, per germline (reference sequence). Trimming left V 5 bases short and J 11 bases short, with 15 bases between. The CDR3 here is CASSAGGVRAFF. In nucleotides, the CDR3 is TGTGCCAGCAGTGCCGGGGGGGTGCGCGCTTTCTTT.